This TCR beta chain was identified in a study of Graves' ophthalmopathy and Graves' hyperthyroidism. Study conclusions and caveats: The majority of expanded thyroid clonotypes above 0.001 frequency also occurred in blood. Distinction of ophthalmopathy from stable hyperthyroidism by a 13-signature model reached 85% to 90% sensitivity and just under 84% specificity.

For repertoire sequencing, the TCR beta CDR3 regions were amplified from RNA transcripts. First-round RT-PCR used HTBI primers; second-round multiplex PCR followed. TCRdb called the multiplex PCR reads again in MiXCR, with one record for every CDR3 protein. The sample holds around 400,000 distinct CDR3 sequences, 20% to 25% seen once. This CDR3 contains 14 residues. Trimming took 5 bases from V and 5 from J; bases not matched to a gene: 9. CDR1 and CDR2 (germline): MNHEY, SMNVEV (reference sequence). Turning to this clonotype: No antigen is known for it.

Orbital computed tomography, together with clinical symptoms, serum thyroxine, TRAb and thyroid ultrasound, was used for diagnosis. The genes are TRBV27 and TRBJ2-7; 7 bases line up with TRBD1. This receptor was taken from a woman under 30 with stable Graves' hyperthyroidism. The source material was peripheral blood. This chain's CDR3 is CASSPGGFGNEQYF. In DNA, the CDR3 is TGTGCCAGCAGTCCAGGGGGTTTCGGGAACGAGCAGTACTTC.